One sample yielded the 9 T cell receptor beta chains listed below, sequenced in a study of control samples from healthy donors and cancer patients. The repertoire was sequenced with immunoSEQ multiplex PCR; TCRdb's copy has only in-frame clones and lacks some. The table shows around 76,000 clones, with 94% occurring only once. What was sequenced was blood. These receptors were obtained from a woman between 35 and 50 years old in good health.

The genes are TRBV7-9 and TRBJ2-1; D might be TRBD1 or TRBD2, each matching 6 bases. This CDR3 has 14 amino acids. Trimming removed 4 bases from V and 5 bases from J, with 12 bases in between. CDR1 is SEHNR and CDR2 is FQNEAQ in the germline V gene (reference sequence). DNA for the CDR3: TGTGCCAGCAGCTCACTGGGGGGCGACAATGAGCAGTTCTTC. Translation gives CASSSLGGDNEQFF.

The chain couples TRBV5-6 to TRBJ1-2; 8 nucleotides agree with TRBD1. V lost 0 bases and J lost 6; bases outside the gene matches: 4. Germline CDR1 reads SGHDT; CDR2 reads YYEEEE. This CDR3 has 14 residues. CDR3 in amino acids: CASSLEATGDGYTF. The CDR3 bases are TGTGCCAGCAGCTTGGAGGCGACAGGGGATGGCTACACCTTC.

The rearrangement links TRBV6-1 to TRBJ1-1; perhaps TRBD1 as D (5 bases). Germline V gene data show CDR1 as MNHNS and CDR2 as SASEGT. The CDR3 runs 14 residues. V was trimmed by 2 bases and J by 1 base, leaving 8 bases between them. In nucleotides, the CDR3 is TGTGCCAGCAGTGAATTAACAGGGAACACTGAAGCTTTCTTT. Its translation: CASSELTGNTEAFF.

The CDR3, as DNA: TGTGCCAGTAGTACCCAGACAGGGGGCATTGAAGCTTTCTTT. This translates into CASSTQTGGIEAFF. The rearrangement links TRBV19 to TRBJ1-1, with 10 bases fitting TRBD1. J was trimmed by 7 bases and V by 4 bases; bases with no gene match: 6. Per germline, CDR1 LNHDA and CDR2 SQIVND (reference sequence). The CDR3 length is 14 residues.

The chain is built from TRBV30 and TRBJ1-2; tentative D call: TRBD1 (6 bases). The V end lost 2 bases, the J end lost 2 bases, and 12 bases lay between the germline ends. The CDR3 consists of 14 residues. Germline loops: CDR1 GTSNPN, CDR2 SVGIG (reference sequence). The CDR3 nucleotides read TGTGCCTGGAGTACCGGGGGGCCGAACTATGGCTACACCTTC. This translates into CAWSTGGPNYGYTF.

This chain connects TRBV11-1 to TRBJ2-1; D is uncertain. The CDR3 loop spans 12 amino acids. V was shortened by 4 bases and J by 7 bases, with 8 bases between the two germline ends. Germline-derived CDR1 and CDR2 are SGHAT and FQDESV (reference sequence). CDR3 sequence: CASSSMGNEQFF. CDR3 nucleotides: TGTGCCAGCAGCTCGATGGGGAATGAGCAGTTCTTC.

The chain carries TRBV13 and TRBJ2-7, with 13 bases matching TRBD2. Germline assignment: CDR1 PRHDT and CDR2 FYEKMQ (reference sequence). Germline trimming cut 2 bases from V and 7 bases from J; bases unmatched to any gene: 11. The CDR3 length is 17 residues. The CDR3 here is CASSLSLRGLAGVEQYF. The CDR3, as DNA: TGTGCCAGCAGCTTATCCCTTCGCGGACTAGCGGGAGTGGAGCAGTACTTC.

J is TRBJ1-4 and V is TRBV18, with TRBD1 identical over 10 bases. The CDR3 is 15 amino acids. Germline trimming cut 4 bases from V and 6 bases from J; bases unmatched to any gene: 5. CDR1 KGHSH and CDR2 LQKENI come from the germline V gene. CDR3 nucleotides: TGTGCCAGCTCACGACAGGGGGCGCGGGATGAAAAACTGTTTTTT. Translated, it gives CASSRQGARDEKLFF. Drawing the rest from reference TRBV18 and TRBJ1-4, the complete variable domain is NAGVMQNPRHLVRRRGQEARLRCSPMKGHSHVYWYRQLPEEGLKFMVYLQKENIIDESGMPKERFSAEFPKEGPSILRIQQVVRGDSAAYFCASSRQGARDEKLFFGSGTQLSVL.

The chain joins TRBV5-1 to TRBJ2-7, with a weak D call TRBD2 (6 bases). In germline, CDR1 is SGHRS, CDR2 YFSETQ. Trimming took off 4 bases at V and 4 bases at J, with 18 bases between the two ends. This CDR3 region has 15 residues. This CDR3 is CASSPGGGLLYEQYF. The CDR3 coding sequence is TGCGCCAGCAGCCCCGGCGGTGGACTACTTTACGAGCAGTACTTC. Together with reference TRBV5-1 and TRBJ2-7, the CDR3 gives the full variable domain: KAGVTQTPRYLIKTRGQQVTLSCSPISGHRSVSWYQQTPGQGLQFLFEYFSETQRNKGNFPGRFSGRQFSNSRSEMNVSTLELGDSALYLCASSPGGGLLYEQYFGPGTRLTVT.